These T cell receptor beta chains were read from a single sample in a study of blood T cell repertoires in COVID-19. TCRdb's copy holds only in-frame clones and misses some; the assay was immunoSEQ multiplex PCR. The table has 50,000 to 80,000 clones, around 80% seen once. Sample: peripheral blood. All receptors come from a man between 60 and 75 years old with COVID-19, enrolled during active disease. CDR3s include the opening cysteine and the closing phenylalanine or tryptophan. The D gene is left open where the match is weak. Clone size is not always given. Where it is, it says once, few, many or a class for expanded clones.

>TRBV18|many|TRBJ2-7|TRBD1
TGTGCCAGCTCACAGTATAGGGACAGGACCTACGAGCAGTACTTC
CASSQYRDRTYEQYF
>TRBV5-1|-|TRBJ1-1|-
TGCGCCAGCAGCTCCGATCCCGTAGACACTGAAGCTTTCTTT
CASSSDPVDTEAFF
>TRBV20-1|-|TRBJ2-6|-
TGCAGTGCTAGTCCCTCACGGGGGGCCAACGTCCTGACTTTC
CSASPSRGANVLTF
>TRBV9|once|TRBJ2-1|-
TGTGCCAGCAGCGTAGGAACGGGTGCCGGGTACAATGAGCAGTTCTTC
CASSVGTGAGYNEQFF
>TRBV5-1|-|TRBJ1-4|-
TGCGCCAGCACCCGCCGGGGAGGTGAAAAACTGTTTTTT
CASTRRGGEKLFF
>TRBV5-5|-|TRBJ2-5|-
TGTGCCAGCAGCTCGGAGTCAGGGTTGGGGGAGACCCAGTACTTC
CASSSESGLGETQYF
>TRBV5-1|few|TRBJ1-2|-
TGCGCCAGCAGCTTGGGACTGGACTATGGCTACACCTTC
CASSLGLDYGYTF
>TRBV6-5|-|TRBJ2-5|-
TGTGCCAGCAGTCAACAGGGATCGGGGACCCAGTACTTC
CASSQQGSGTQYF
>TRBV5-1|-|TRBJ2-7|TRBD2
TGCGCCAGCAGCCCGAGATTAGCGGGAGGATCGGCCGAGCAGTACTTC
CASSPRLAGGSAEQYF
>TRBV24-1|-|TRBJ2-1|TRBD1
TGTGCCGTCCGGAGAAGACAGGGGTCCCATGAGCAGTTCTTC
CAVRRRQGSHEQFF
>TRBV11-2|-|TRBJ2-3|-
TGTGCCAGCAGCCCCAATTCCCCGGGAGATACGCAGTATTTT
CASSPNSPGDTQYF
>TRBV2|-|TRBJ2-1|TRBD2
TGTGCCAGCAGTGATTTAGGACTAGCGTACAATGAGCAGTTCTTC
CASSDLGLAYNEQFF
>TRBV9|-|TRBJ2-1|TRBD2
TGTGCCAGCAGCGGTAGCGGGTCTACCAACAATGAGCAGTTCTTC
CASSGSGSTNNEQFF
>TRBV11-2|few|TRBJ2-1|-
TGTGCCAGCAGCTTAGCGGGAGATGAGCAGTTCTTC
CASSLAGDEQFF
>TRBV6-5|-|TRBJ2-1|-
TGTGCCAGCAGTCCTATCTCGAGCTCCTACAATGAGCAGTTCTTC
CASSPISSSYNEQFF
>TRBV2|few|TRBJ1-1|TRBD1
TGTGCCAGCACCCGAGGGACAGCGAACACTGAAGCTTTCTTT
CASTRGTANTEAFF
>TRBV7-2|few|TRBJ1-5|-
TGTGCCAGCAGCTTATATGTGTCAGGTCAACAGCCCCAGCATTTT
CASSLYVSGQQPQHF
>TRBV10-3|-|TRBJ2-2|TRBD1
TGTGCCCACCGACAGGGGGATAGCACCGGGGAGCTGTTTTTT
CAHRQGDSTGELFF
>TRBV2|-|TRBJ1-4|TRBD1
TGTGCCAGCAGTGAGGACAGGGATGAAAAACTGTTTTTT
CASSEDRDEKLFF
>TRBV7-6|-|TRBJ2-6|-
TGTGCCAGCAGCCCGACCTTGGGGCTACTCTCTGGGGCCAACGTCCTGACTTTC
CASSPTLGLLSGANVLTF
>TRBV4-1|-|TRBJ2-7|-
TGCGCCAGCAGCCTCCTACTCCGGACGGCCGGGGCCTACGAGCAGTACTTC
CASSLLLRTAGAYEQYF
>TRBV25-1|once|TRBJ1-4|-
TGTGCCAGCAGTGACGCGGGGGAAGGTGAAAAACTGTTTTTT
CASSDAGEGEKLFF
>TRBV18|-|TRBJ2-3|-
TGTGCCAGCTCACCACTTCCGCGGGCAATATCAGATACGCAGTATTTT
CASSPLPRAISDTQYF
>TRBV24-1|-|TRBJ2-7|-
TGTGCCACCAGTGACCAGAGGAGGGGGGAGGGCAACGAGCAGTACTTC
CATSDQRRGEGNEQYF
>TRBV30|-|TRBJ1-4|-
TGTGCCTGGACCCGCGGGGTTGGGGGGGAAAAACTGTTTTTT
CAWTRGVGGEKLFF
>TRBV12-3/TRBV12-4|-|TRBJ2-1|-
TGTGCCAGCAGTCCAAAGAGCTACAATGAGCAGTTCTTC
CASSPKSYNEQFF
>TRBV3-1/TRBV3-2|-|TRBJ2-3|TRBD2
TGTGCCAGCACCAGGGGCGGGGGGGCTCATACGCAGTATTTT
CASTRGGGAHTQYF
>TRBV6-6|once|TRBJ2-7|TRBD1
TGTGCCAGCAGCACAGGACAGGGTACCTACGAGCAGTACTTC
CASSTGQGTYEQYF
>TRBV28|-|TRBJ1-6|-
TGTGCCAGCACTAAGTACCGGACATTCAATTCACCCCTCCACTTT
CASTKYRTFNSPLHF
>TRBV3-1/TRBV3-2|-|TRBJ2-5|TRBD1
TGTGCCAGCAGTTCCACAGGGGTGGGGGAGACCCAGTACTTC
CASSSTGVGETQYF
>TRBV6-5|-|TRBJ2-2|-
TGTGCCAGCAGTTACGCTTACACAGGGAACGGGGAGCTGTTTTTT
CASSYAYTGNGELFF